Below, 14 T cell receptor beta chains from the same sample are listed, as sequenced in a study of beta chain features in type 1 diabetes. Sequenced material consisted of expressed TCRB transcripts (all of the isolated RNA was reverse transcribed). Profiling relied on immunoSEQ multiplex PCR, and the TCRdb table lists in-frame clones only, not all of them. In the table there are some 99,000 clones, 40% of which are singletons. The sample consisted of stem cell memory CD4+ T cells from blood. The receptors were sampled from a woman aged 18-29 years in good health.

This clone occurred a few times. The V call is TRBV27, the J call TRBJ2-5; D might be TRBD1 (6 bases). Germline values: CDR1 MNHEY, CDR2 SMNVEV (reference sequence). This CDR3 region has 13 residues. V gave up 3 bases and J gave up 5 bases, with 10 bases separating them. CDR3 in amino acids: CASSFADRETQYF. CDR3 sequence (DNA): TGTGCCAGCAGTTTCGCCGACAGGGAGACCCAGTACTTC.

The chain recombines TRBV27 with TRBJ2-7; 7 bases are shared with TRBD2. V gave up 4 bases and J gave up 2 bases; unmatched junction bases: 8. The CDR3 contains 15 residues. The germline V gene encodes CDR1 MNHEY and CDR2 SMNVEV (reference sequence). The CDR3 protein is CASSWGTGGAYEQYF. The DNA for the CDR3 is TGTGCCAGCAGTTGGGGAACGGGAGGAGCCTACGAGCAGTACTTC.

Only a few counts were recorded for this clone. V and J are TRBV9 and TRBJ1-1; D gene uncertain. The CDR3 runs to 15 residues. Germline CDR1 reads SGDLS; CDR2 reads YYNGEE. Trimming took 0 bases from V and 1 from J, leaving 10 bases between them. The CDR3 protein is CASSVEPSGNTEAFF. The DNA of the CDR3 is TGTGCCAGCAGCGTAGAGCCCTCGGGGAACACTGAAGCTTTCTTT.

This rearrangement joins TRBV9 to TRBJ2-5, with a tentative D call TRBD2 (5 bases). Trimming pared 0 bases from V and 5 bases from J, leaving 17 bases between. CDR1 and CDR2 from the germline V gene are SGDLS and YYNGEE. CDR3 length: 16 residues. The CDR3 coding sequence is TGTGCCAGCAGCGTAGTTGAGGGCGGTTCTGGTGAGACCCAGTACTTC. Its protein product is CASSVVEGGSGETQYF.

This sequence joins TRBV30 and TRBJ2-5; D remains ambiguous. The J call is doubtful: the DNA matches TRBJ2-7 better. The CDR3 runs to 12 residues. The germline gives CDR1 GTSNPN, CDR2 SVGIG (reference sequence). Here the CDR3 reads CAWSLRAYEQYF. Here the CDR3 DNA reads TGTGCCTGGAGTCTTAGAGCCTACGAGCAGTACTTC.

This chain joins TRBV7-2 and TRBJ2-1, with 8 bases matching TRBD2. J lost 6 bases, V lost 1 base, and 8 bases had no gene match. Germline CDR1 reads SGHTA; CDR2 reads FQGNSA. The CDR3 totals 16 residues. In DNA, the CDR3 is TGTGCCAGCAGCTTAGGAGCGGGACTAGGGCGCAATGAGCAGTTCTTC. Protein: CASSLGAGLGRNEQFF.

This clone has a handful of counts. V and J are TRBV30 and TRBJ2-1, with D tentatively TRBD2 (6 bases). The V end lost 7 bases, the J end lost 5 bases, and 18 bases lay between the germline ends. CDR1 and CDR2 from the germline V gene are GTSNPN and SVGIG (reference sequence). The CDR3 covers 14 residues. As DNA, the CDR3 is TGTGCCTCCGGGACTGGCGTAATACACAATGAGCAGTTCTTC. Its protein is CASGTGVIHNEQFF.

This clone was recorded a few times. The rearrangement joins TRBV28 to TRBJ2-7, with D perhaps matching TRBD2 (5 bases). The CDR3 contains 13 residues. Trimming took off 7 bases at V and 0 bases at J, with 10 bases between the two ends. In germline, CDR1 is MDHEN, CDR2 SYDVKM. CDR3 DNA sequence: TGTGCCAGCAACTACGGGATCTCCTACGAGCAGTACTTC. Its translation: CASNYGISYEQYF. The complete variable domain, with remaining parts taken from reference TRBV28 and TRBJ2-7, reads DVKVTQSSRYLVKRTGEKVFLECVQDMDHENMFWYRQDPGLGLRLIYFSYDVKMKEKGDIPEGYSVSREKKERFSLILESASTNQTSMYLCASNYGISYEQYFGPGTRLTVT.

The chain couples TRBV29-1 to TRBJ2-1; TRBD2 is a possible D gene (6 bases). The CDR3 is 15 residues long. Germline CDR1 reads SQVTM; CDR2 reads ANQGSEA. V gave up 6 bases and J gave up 3 bases, with 18 bases separating them. CDR3 sequence: CSVPPLAPSYNEQFF. DNA for the CDR3: TGCAGCGTCCCGCCTCTAGCGCCTAGCTACAATGAGCAGTTCTTC.

This chain uses TRBV30 with TRBJ1-5; D remains unclear. Per the germline V gene, CDR1 is GTSNPN and CDR2 is SVGIG (reference sequence). The CDR3 runs to 13 residues. Trimming stripped 5 bases from V and 2 bases from J, with 10 bases between. The CDR3 bases are TGTGCCTGGGAAACCGGGGGCAATCAGCCCCAGCATTTT. This sequence encodes CAWETGGNQPQHF.

The V and J genes are TRBV20-1 and TRBJ1-4, with unresolved D. Trimming pared 6 bases from V and 7 bases from J, leaving 6 bases between. Germline V lookup: CDR1 DFQATT, CDR2 SNEGSKA (reference sequence). This CDR3 contains 10 residues. CDR3 residues: CSARSEKLFF. The CDR3 nucleotides are TGCAGTGCCAGGTCTGAAAAACTGTTTTTT.

This sequence joins TRBV10-3 and TRBJ2-3; 11 nucleotides line up with TRBD2. CDR3 size: 17 residues. Germline V gives CDR1 ENHRY, CDR2 SYGVKD. V trimming: 4 bases; J trimming: 2 bases; junction bases outside the gene matches: 8. Here the CDR3 reads CAISGSTSGTFTDTQYF. The CDR3 DNA is TGTGCCATCAGTGGGTCGACTAGCGGGACCTTCACAGATACGCAGTATTTT.

This clone was detected only a few times. The chain couples TRBV6-6 to TRBJ1-1, with D possibly matching TRBD1 (6 bases). This CDR3 region has 12 residues. CDR1 and CDR2 from the germline V gene are MNHNY and SVGAGI (reference sequence). The germline V and J ends were trimmed by 5 bases and 7 bases, with 11 bases remaining between them. The CDR3 reads CASSRQALEAFF. In DNA, the CDR3 is TGTGCCAGCAGTAGACAGGCACTTGAAGCTTTCTTT.

The chain couples TRBV7-9 to TRBJ1-4; D is perhaps TRBD1 (6 bases). Germline V gene sequence: CDR1 SEHNR, CDR2 FQNEAQ (reference sequence). Deletions cut 5 bases from V and 8 bases from J, with 18 bases between. CDR3 length: 15 residues. The CDR3 DNA is TGTGCCAGCAGCCCATCAGGGGTCCAGGGGGAAAAACTGTTTTTT. This translates into CASSPSGVQGEKLFF.